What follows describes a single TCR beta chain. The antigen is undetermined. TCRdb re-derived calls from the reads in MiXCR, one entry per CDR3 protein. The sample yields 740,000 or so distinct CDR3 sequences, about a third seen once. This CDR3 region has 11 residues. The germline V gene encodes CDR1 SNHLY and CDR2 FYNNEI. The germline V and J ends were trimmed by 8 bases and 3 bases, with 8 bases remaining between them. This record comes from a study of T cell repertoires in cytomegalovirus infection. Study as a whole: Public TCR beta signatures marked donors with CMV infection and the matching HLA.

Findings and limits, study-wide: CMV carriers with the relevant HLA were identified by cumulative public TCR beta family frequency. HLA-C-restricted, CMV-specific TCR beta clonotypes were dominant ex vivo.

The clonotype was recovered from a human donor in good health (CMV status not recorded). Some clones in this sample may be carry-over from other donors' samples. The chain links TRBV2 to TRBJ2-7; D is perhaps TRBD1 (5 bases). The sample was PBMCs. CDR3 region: CASVRGYEQYF. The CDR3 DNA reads TGTGCCAGCGTTAGGGGCTACGAGCAGTACTTC.